The present T cell receptor beta chain was sequenced within a study of identical twins. This clonotype turned up a few times. Antigen unknown. Germline-derived CDR1 and CDR2 are MGHRA and YSYEKL. The CDR3 has 15 amino acids. V shed 3 bases, J shed 6 bases, and the junction held 4 bases outside the gene matches. Overall study results and limits: Insertions were reduced in abundant cord blood beta clonotypes but not in memory repertoires. Compared with models, monozygotic twins showed more out-of-frame TCR alpha sharing.

Each CDR3 protein gets one entry after TCRdb re-called the 5' RACE reads with MiXCR. The sample records roughly 240,000 distinct CDR3 sequences, 7.5% being singletons. In addition, the sample was reused for a study of yellow fever vaccine responses in identical twins. According to that study: The authors reported partly convergent, partly personalized vaccine responses in identical twins.

The source is a woman under 30 in good health. The genes are TRBV4-1 and TRBJ2-1, with TRBD2 identical over 11 bases. Sequencing was done on a sample of CD8+ T cells sorted from blood. The CDR3 DNA is TGCGCCAGCAGCCAGACTAGCGGGGAAGGCAATGAGCAGTTCTTC. It is translated as CASSQTSGEGNEQFF.